These 11 T cell receptor beta chains originate from one sample sequenced in a study of blood T cells in healthy people across ages. Together with a sample-barcoded 5' primer, a J-beta primer mix was included in a second PCR lasting about 7 to 11 cycles. One entry per CDR3 protein results from TCRdb running MiXCR on the 5' RACE reads. The sample includes about a million distinct CDR3 sequences, under 50% of them seen just once. Input material: blood. These receptors came from a man aged 30-40 years in good health.

For this clonotype: An end of the junction differs from the germline gene, which may be a read error. CDR3 protein: CASSQERQVHEQYF. In nucleotides, the CDR3 is TGCGCCAGTAGCCAGGAAAGACAGGTCCACGAGCAGTACTTC. The chain carries TRBV4-3 and TRBJ2-7; D is possibly TRBD1 (6 bases). Germline assignment: CDR1 LGHNA and CDR2 YSLEER. The length of the CDR3 is 14 residues.

This clonotype occurred a few times. The gene calls are TRBV5-1 and TRBJ1-2; TRBD1 matches 7 bases. The length of the CDR3 is 15 residues. Per the germline V gene, CDR1 is SGHRS and CDR2 is YFSETQ. Trimming removed 4 bases from V and 4 bases from J; junction bases left unmatched: 10. This CDR3 reads CASSAPDREAYGYTF. The CDR3 nucleotides read TGCGCCAGCAGCGCGCCCGACAGGGAAGCCTATGGCTACACCTTC.

The chain couples TRBV7-2 to TRBJ2-1, with D perhaps matching TRBD1 or TRBD2 (5 bases each). Germline CDR1 and CDR2: SGHTA and FQGNSA. The CDR3 loop spans 15 amino acids. V lost 7 bases to trimming and J lost 6 bases, with 19 bases between them. The CDR3 DNA sequence: TGTGCCAGCACTACGAGCGGTGGGGCCGGCAATGAGCAGTTCTTC. It yields the protein CASTTSGGAGNEQFF.

The gene calls are TRBV7-6 and TRBJ2-5; D might be TRBD2 (5 bases). The germline CDR1 and CDR2 sequences are SGHVS and FNYEAQ. CDR3 length: 15 amino acids. Deletions cut 6 bases from V and 0 bases from J, with 14 bases between. CDR3 DNA sequence: TGTGCCAGCAGACGGAGAAGCGGCTACCAAGAGACCCAGTACTTC. This translates into CASRRRSGYQETQYF.

The V and J genes are TRBV5-1 and TRBJ2-1, with 8 bases matching TRBD2. Per germline, CDR1 SGHRS and CDR2 YFSETQ. CDR3 length: 16 amino acids. V shed 4 bases and J 5 bases; nucleotides not matched to a gene: 11. The CDR3: CASSLRPSGSNNEQFF. The CDR3 DNA follows: TGCGCCAGCAGCCTGAGGCCAAGCGGGAGCAACAATGAGCAGTTCTTC.

As to this clonotype: A much more abundant neighbour one base away suggests this may be a read error. CDR3 in DNA: TGTGCCAGCAGTTACTCGAGCAGTAGCTCCTTTGGGGCCAACGTCCTGACTTTC. Amino acid sequence: CASSYSSSSSFGANVLTF. V gene TRBV6-2 or TRBV6-3 combines with J gene TRBJ2-6; D remains ambiguous. Per germline, CDR1 MNHEY and CDR2 SVGEGT. This CDR3 contains 18 residues. The ends were cut back, 0 bases at V and 3 bases at J, with 15 bases in the middle.

The chain links TRBV6-1 to TRBJ1-1, with TRBD1 identical over 7 bases. This CDR3 is built from 15 residues. Looked up from germline, CDR1 is MNHNS and CDR2 is SASEGT. With 6 bases clipped from V and 1 base from J, the junction kept 8 bases outside the gene matches. Written as DNA, the CDR3 is TGTGCCAGCAGATATCACAGGGGCGAGAACACTGAAGCTTTCTTT. Protein sequence: CASRYHRGENTEAFF.

The chain employs TRBV12-3 or TRBV12-4 and TRBJ1-2; 8 bases map to TRBD1. The CDR3 length is 14 residues. Losses at the gene ends were 7 bases for V and 3 bases for J; bases not matched to a gene: 7. The CDR3 nucleotides read TGTGCCAGCACCCCGGACAGGGCCTACTATGGCTACACCTTC. Translated: CASTPDRAYYGYTF.

CDR3 region: CASSNGAGEQFF. The CDR3 nucleotides read TGTGCCAGCAGCAACGGGGCAGGTGAGCAGTTCTTC. The rearrangement joins TRBV21-1 to TRBJ2-1; the table's D call, TRBD1, was not checked against the DNA. TRBV21-1 is a pseudogene segment. CDR3 length: 12 residues.

This clonotype showed up just a few times. The rearrangement links TRBV6-1 to TRBJ2-1, with 9 bases fitting TRBD2. This CDR3 region has 15 residues. Germline V lookup: CDR1 MNHNS, CDR2 SASEGT. Trimming took 5 bases from V and 5 from J; bases not matched to a gene: 7. The CDR3 loop is CASSLLAGENNEQFF. Here the CDR3 DNA reads TGTGCCAGCAGTCTTTTAGCGGGGGAAAACAATGAGCAGTTCTTC.

In nucleotides, the CDR3 is TGTGCCAGCAGTTACTCGAAGTGGGGGACAGTCACAGATACGCAGTATTTT. Residues: CASSYSKWGTVTDTQYF. J is TRBJ2-3 and V is TRBV6-5; 7 bases are shared with TRBD1. The CDR3 is 17 residues long. CDR1 and CDR2 from the germline V gene are MNHEY and SVGAGI. Trimming cost V 0 bases and J 2 bases; bases outside gene matches: 8.